This is a list of T cell receptor beta chains from one sample in a study of neurological immune-mediated disorders. TCRdb re-derived calls from the 5' RACE reads in MiXCR, one entry per CDR3 protein. This sample has some 45,000 distinct CDR3 sequences, with roughly 14% found just once. The sample comprised PBMCs. All receptors come from a male donor with HTLV-1-associated myelopathy (HAM/TSP). The CDR3 runs from the conserved cysteine through the conserved F or W. D genes are given only for firm matches. Clone size, where shown, is once, few, many, or a class for clones that have expanded.

clone_size d_call j_call v_call cdr3_nt cdr3_aa
many NA TRBJ1-6 TRBV11-2 TGTGCCAGCAGCTTAGTCCGTCCTTTCGACACCTATAATTCACCCCTCCACTTT CASSLVRPFDTYNSPLHF
many TRBD2 TRBJ2-5 TRBV12-3/TRBV12-4 TGTGCCAGCAGCCCGGGACTAGCGGGGTGGGGAATAGAGACCCAGTACTTC CASSPGLAGWGIETQYF
NA NA TRBJ2-7 TRBV10-1 TGCGCCAGCAGAGCCGGGACAGAGCGGGACGAGCAGTACTTC CASRAGTERDEQYF
NA TRBD1 TRBJ1-5 TRBV20-1 TGCAGTGCAACCACAGGGGGCAGTGATCAGCCCCAGCATTTT CSATTGGSDQPQHF
NA NA TRBJ1-2 TRBV6-1 TGTGCCAGCAGACCGGGACCTGGGATGAGCGGCTACACCTTC CASRPGPGMSGYTF
many NA TRBJ1-3 TRBV7-9 TGTGCCAGCAGCCGGGGACTGGGAAACACCATATATTTT CASSRGLGNTIYF
many NA TRBJ2-7 TRBV20-1 TGCAGTGCTAGTTGGGGATTGGTTCCCTACGAGCAGTACTTC CSASWGLVPYEQYF
NA NA TRBJ1-1 TRBV10-3 TGTGCCATCAGTGGGGTTATCACTGAAGCTTTCTTT CAISGVITEAFF
many NA TRBJ2-5 TRBV20-1 TGCAGTGCTAGAGATCTGGCAGGTGAAGAGACCCAGTACTTC CSARDLAGEETQYF
many NA TRBJ1-1 TRBV6-5 TGTGCCAGCAGTCCCCTGAGAGGCACTGAAGCTTTCTTT CASSPLRGTEAFF
many TRBD2 TRBJ2-5 TRBV5-1 TGCGCCAGCAGCCGGGAGGGTCAAGAGACCCAGTACTTC CASSREGQETQYF
many NA TRBJ1-5 TRBV28 TGTGCCAGCAGTTTGGGCCAGGGACCGGGCCCGGGGCCCCAGCATTTT CASSLGQGPGPGPQHF
many TRBD2 TRBJ2-1 TRBV20-1 TGCAGTGCTAGAAGCCTAGCGGGCTCCTACAATGAGCAGTTCTTC CSARSLAGSYNEQFF
many NA TRBJ1-5 TRBV29-1 TGCAGCGTAGCAAATCAAGACAATCAGCCCCAGCATTTT CSVANQDNQPQHF
many NA TRBJ1-2 TRBV29-1 TGCAGCGTCCTCCGGACCCAGGCGGTCGGCTACACCTTC CSVLRTQAVGYTF
many TRBD1 TRBJ1-1 TRBV20-1 TGCAGTGCAAAAGACAGGGTGGACACTGAAGCTTTCTTT CSAKDRVDTEAFF
NA TRBD1 TRBJ1-1 TRBV18 TGTGCCAGCTCAGAGACAGGGGGCGCGGTCACTGAAGCTTTCTTT CASSETGGAVTEAFF
many TRBD1 TRBJ2-6 TRBV7-8 TGTGCCAGCAGCTCCCAGGGGGCTGGGGCCAACGTCCTGACTTTC CASSSQGAGANVLTF
many TRBD1 TRBJ2-3 TRBV5-1 TGCGCCAGCAGCCTTCTTCGGGGGACAGGGGGCACAGATACGCAGTATTTT CASSLLRGTGGTDTQYF
many NA TRBJ1-2 TRBV3-1 TGTGCCAGCAGCCAAGTCAGGACTGTCTATGGCTACACCTTC CASSQVRTVYGYTF
NA TRBD1 TRBJ2-1 TRBV20-1 TGCAGTGTCCGGACAGGGGTGGGCAATGAGCAGTTCTTC CSVRTGVGNEQFF
many NA TRBJ1-5 TRBV28 TGTGCCAGCAAGTCGGGTGGAGGGAGGAATCAGCCCCAGCATTTT CASKSGGGRNQPQHF
many TRBD1 TRBJ1-3 TRBV29-1 TGCAGCGTGGGGACAGGCGTAAGGGGAAACACCATATATTTT CSVGTGVRGNTIYF
few NA TRBJ1-6 TRBV12-3/TRBV12-4 TGTGCCAGCGACCGGGATTCGATCTCACCCCTCCACTTT CASDRDSISPLHF
many NA TRBJ1-1 TRBV5-1 TGCGCCAGCAGCTTGGTGGGACAAATCATGAACACTGAAGCTTTCTTT CASSLVGQIMNTEAFF
many TRBD1 TRBJ1-4 TRBV20-1 TGCAGTGCCCACAGGGGGCGCAGAGCTAATGAAAAACTGTTTTTT CSAHRGRRANEKLFF
many NA TRBJ2-7 TRBV12-3/TRBV12-4 TGTGCCAGCACCCGGGGGCAGGCTCCCTACGAGCAGTACTTC CASTRGQAPYEQYF
many TRBD1 TRBJ1-1 TRBV5-1 TGCGCCAGCAGCCTACAGGGGGCCGGGGCTGAAGCTTTCTTT CASSLQGAGAEAFF
many NA TRBJ1-1 TRBV5-1 TGCGCCAGCAGCTTGGCCCAGGGGTGGACTGAAGCTTTCTTT CASSLAQGWTEAFF
many NA TRBJ2-3 TRBV15 TGTGCCACCAGCGGGTGGACTTCCACAGATACGCAGTATTTT CATSGWTSTDTQYF
many NA TRBJ2-1 TRBV12-3/TRBV12-4 TGTGCCAGCAGTTTGGGTCGGGGGAAGAACAATGAGCAGTTCTTC CASSLGRGKNNEQFF
many NA TRBJ2-5 TRBV5-1 TGCGCCAGCTCCCAAGGGTCCCGGGAGACCCAGTACTTC CASSQGSRETQYF
many NA TRBJ1-5 TRBV5-6 TGTGCCAGCAGCTTACGGGACCTTAGCAATCAGCCCCAGCATTTT CASSLRDLSNQPQHF